This T cell receptor (beta chain) was documented in a study of beta chain features in type 1 diabetes. General study results and limits: All four CD4+ subsets from Type 1 diabetes patients carried moderately but significantly shorter TCRB CDR3s. VDJ junctions in type 1 diabetes patients carried more deletions and fewer insertions. Any HLA effect on TCRB rearrangement was left unresolved by small sub-analyses. Over-representation of high TCR-expressing cells was a possible consequence of cDNA sequencing.

With regard to this clone: The antigen is not known.

V lost 4 bases to trimming and J lost 3 bases; unmatched junction nucleotides: 8. The V gene's germline CDR1 is MNHEY and CDR2 SMNVEV (reference sequence). This CDR3 has 15 residues. Sequenced material consisted of expressed TCRB transcripts (all of the isolated RNA was reverse transcribed). Produced via immunoSEQ multiplex PCR; TCRdb's table is partial and in-frame only. The repertoire holds fewer than 400,000 clones, with over 7% as singletons. The TCR was taken from a man between 25 and 39 years old with type 1 diabetes. The J gene is TRBJ1-1, the V gene TRBV27; 7 bases agree with TRBD1. What was sequenced was central memory CD4+ T cells from blood. CDR3 coding DNA: TGTGCCAGCAGTTCAACCTACAGGGGAGACACTGAAGCTTTCTTT. Encoded protein: CASSSTYRGDTEAFF.